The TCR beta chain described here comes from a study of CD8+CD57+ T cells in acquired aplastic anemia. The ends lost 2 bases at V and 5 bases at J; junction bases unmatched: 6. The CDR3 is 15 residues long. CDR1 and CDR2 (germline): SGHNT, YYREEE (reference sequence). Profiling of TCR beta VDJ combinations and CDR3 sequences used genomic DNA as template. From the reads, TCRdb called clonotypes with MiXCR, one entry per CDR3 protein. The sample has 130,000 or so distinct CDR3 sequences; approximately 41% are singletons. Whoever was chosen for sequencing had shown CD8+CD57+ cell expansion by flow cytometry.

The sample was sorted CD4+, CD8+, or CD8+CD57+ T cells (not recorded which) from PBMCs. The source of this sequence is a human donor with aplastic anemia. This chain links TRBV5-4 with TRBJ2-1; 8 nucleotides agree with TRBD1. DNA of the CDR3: TGTGCCAGCAGCTTTTGGCAGGGGGCGCACAATGAGCAGTTCTTC. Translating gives CASSFWQGAHNEQFF. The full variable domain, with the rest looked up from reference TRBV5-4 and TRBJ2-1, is ETGVTQSPTHLIKTRGQQVTLRCSSQSGHNTVSWYQQALGQGPQFIFQYYREEENGRGNFPPRFSGLQFPNYSSELNVNALELDDSALYLCASSFWQGAHNEQFFGPGTRLTVL.